Listed here are 5 T cell receptor beta chains from one sample, sequenced in a study of radiation and T cells in renal cell carcinoma. Sequencing was performed with immunoSEQ multiplex PCR; in TCRdb, only in-frame clones are kept and a portion is missing. The sample has approximately 92,000 clones, 70% to 90% seen once. Time point in this sample: blood 4 weeks post-SBRT, at nephrectomy. The treatment was: 15 Gy SBRT to primary tumor, nephrectomy 4 weeks later. Sequencing was performed on blood, taken from a patient whose treatment included radiotherapy and nephrectomy. These receptors were taken from a man in his fifties or sixties with renal cell carcinoma.

This rearrangement joins TRBV6-6 to TRBJ1-1; D ambiguous. The germline CDR1 and CDR2 sequences are MNHNY and SVGAGI (reference sequence). This CDR3 region has 15 residues. Trimming stripped 7 bases from V and 0 bases from J, with 15 bases between. Here the CDR3 reads CASTSLVAMNTEAFF. DNA for the CDR3: TGTGCCAGCACCTCGTTGGTCGCAATGAACACTGAAGCTTTCTTT.

V and J are TRBV21-1 and TRBJ2-3; the table's D call, TRBD2, was not checked against the DNA. TRBV21-1 is a listed pseudogene. CDR3 length: 16 residues. CDR3: CASSKVSYRYTDTQYF. The CDR3 coding sequence is TGTGCCAGCAGCAAAGTGAGCTACCGATACACAGATACGCAGTATTTT.

The rearrangement uses TRBV18 and TRBJ2-3, with TRBD2 as a possible D gene (6 bases). V was pared by 2 bases and J by 2 bases, with 14 bases between. Germline V lookup: CDR1 KGHSH, CDR2 LQKENI. The CDR3 consists of 16 residues. The CDR3 DNA sequence: TGTGCCAGCTCACCATGGGGACTCCCCGACACAGATACGCAGTATTTT. Amino acid sequence: CASSPWGLPDTDTQYF.

With respect to this clone: A junction end diverges from the germline sequence, so it may reflect a read error. The chain links TRBV15 to TRBJ2-5; 9 bases are a match to TRBD2. This CDR3 comprises 18 residues. Germline CDR1 is LNHNV and CDR2 is YYDKDF (reference sequence). CDR3 region: CATSRGLVAGAYQGTQYF. CDR3 nucleotides: TGTGCCACCAGCAGAGGATTGGTAGCGGGAGCGTATCAAGGGACCCAGTACTTC.

This clone was seen only once. V is TRBV30 and J is TRBJ2-1, with D perhaps matching TRBD2 (7 bases). V lost 4 bases, J lost 11 bases, and 18 bases lay in between. The CDR3 runs 13 residues. The germline V gene encodes CDR1 GTSNPN and CDR2 SVGIG (reference sequence). DNA for the CDR3: TGTGCCTGGATAGGGGGGGGGCACCTGAAGCAGTTCTTC. Translating gives CAWIGGGHLKQFF. Full variable domain (outside the CDR3, taken from reference TRBV30 and TRBJ2-1): SQTIHQWPATLVQPVGSPLSLECTVEGTSNPNLYWYRQAAGRGLQLLFYSVGIGQISSEVPQNLSASRPQDRQFILSSKKLLLSDSGFYLCAWIGGGHLKQFFGPGTRLTVL.